What follows are 29 T cell receptor beta chains derived from one specimen sequenced in a study of cytomegalovirus exposure and HLA in healthy donors. The PCR used 60 Vbeta and 13 Jbeta primers. Only in-frame clones appear in the TCRdb table, and some are missing; sequencing was by immunoSEQ multiplex PCR. Of tens of thousands of clones listed, roughly 80% are singletons. Specimen: PBMCs. The receptors were sampled from a male donor in good health and CMV-seronegative.

V gene TRBV4-1 combines with J gene TRBJ1-5; tentative D call: TRBD1 (6 bases). The CDR3 runs to 16 residues. V shed 0 bases and J shed 1 base, with 10 bases lying between them. Germline CDR1 and CDR2: MGHRA and YSYEKL. CDR3 region: CASSQEPRGSNQPQHF. In nucleotides, the CDR3 is TGCGCCAGCAGCCAAGAGCCCAGGGGAAGCAATCAGCCCCAGCATTTT.

The J gene is TRBJ1-5, the V gene TRBV28; D not resolved. Germline-derived CDR1 and CDR2 are MDHEN and SYDVKM. The germline V and J ends were trimmed by 5 bases and 7 bases, with 6 bases remaining between them. CDR3 length: 11 residues. CDR3 sequence (DNA): TGTGCCAGCAGTAACAGCCAGCCCCAGCATTTT. Translation gives CASSNSQPQHF.

The chain links TRBV7-2 to TRBJ2-7; 8 bases are a match to TRBD1. Looked up from germline, CDR1 is SGHTA and CDR2 is FQGNSA. CDR3 size: 14 residues. Trimming at V came to 0 bases and at J to 4 bases, leaving 2 bases not matched to a gene. The chain's CDR3 is CASSLATGVYEQYF. CDR3 sequence (DNA): TGTGCCAGCAGCTTAGCGACAGGGGTTTACGAGCAGTACTTC.

This clone was seen a handful of times. V usage is TRBV6-1 and J usage is TRBJ1-5; 8 nucleotides match TRBD1. V shed 4 bases, J shed 4 bases, and the junction held 6 bases outside the gene matches. CDR1 and CDR2 from the germline V gene are MNHNS and SASEGT. The CDR3 totals 15 residues. This CDR3 is CASSAWTGTNQPQHF. The CDR3 bases are TGTGCCAGCAGTGCGTGGACAGGGACTAATCAGCCCCAGCATTTT.

This clone was seen a few times. This chain uses TRBV19 with TRBJ1-6, with TRBD1 matching 8 bases. This CDR3 has 15 amino acids. CDR1 and CDR2 (germline): LNHDA, SQIVND (reference sequence). The V gene end was trimmed by 5 bases and the J gene end by 6 bases; junction bases not matched to a gene: 6. The CDR3 sequence is CASSFPGQVNSPLHF. The CDR3 DNA reads as TGTGCCAGTAGTTTTCCGGGACAGGTTAATTCACCCCTCCACTTT. Complete variable domain (other parts from reference TRBV19 and TRBJ1-6): DGGITQSPKYLFRKEGQNVTLSCEQNLNHDAMYWYRQDPGQGLRLIYYSQIVNDFQKGDIAEGYSVSREKKESFPLTVTSAQKNPTAFYLCASSFPGQVNSPLHFGNGTRLTVT.

This chain connects TRBV20-1 to TRBJ1-1; D is uncertain. This CDR3 has 11 amino acids. CDR1 DFQATT and CDR2 SNEGSKA come from the germline V gene (reference sequence). Deletions cut 0 bases from V and 11 bases from J, with 10 bases between. CDR3 coding DNA: TGCAGTGCTAGAGATCCCCCTTTGGCTTTCTTT. Amino acids: CSARDPPLAFF.

The genes are TRBV18 and TRBJ1-5; TRBD1 matches at 7 bases. The ends lost 4 bases at V and 5 bases at J; junction bases unmatched: 11. CDR3 size: 16 residues. CDR1 KGHSH and CDR2 LQKENI come from the germline V gene. The CDR3 sequence: CASSQLRDRGDQPQHF. DNA for the CDR3: TGTGCCAGCTCACAACTCCGGGACAGAGGGGATCAGCCCCAGCATTTT.

The V gene is TRBV14, the J gene TRBJ2-7; TRBD2 is a possible D gene (5 bases). The V gene's germline CDR1 is SGHDN and CDR2 FVKESK. V shed 3 bases and J shed 0 bases, with 12 bases lying between them. The CDR3 length is 15 residues. The CDR3 here is CASSHARGVSYEQYF. Written as DNA, the CDR3 is TGTGCCAGCAGCCATGCCCGGGGAGTCTCCTACGAGCAGTACTTC.

This chain uses TRBV19 with TRBJ1-2; D perhaps matches TRBD1 (5 bases). The CDR3 length is 16 residues. CDR1 is LNHDA, CDR2 SQIVND, per germline (reference sequence). V shed 4 bases and J shed 4 bases, with 19 bases lying between them. CDR3 residues: CASSTRDSRAFYGYTF. The CDR3 coding sequence is TGTGCCAGTAGTACCCGCGACAGCCGAGCATTCTATGGCTACACCTTC.

This chain connects TRBV27 to TRBJ2-7; 10 nucleotides align to TRBD2. From germline, CDR1 is MNHEY and CDR2 SMNVEV (reference sequence). This CDR3 has 18 residues. The ends lost 2 bases at V and 6 bases at J; junction bases unmatched: 16. The CDR3 bases are TGTGCCAGCAGTTTAGGGGGCGGACTAGCGGAGAGTTACACCGAGCAGTACTTC. As protein: CASSLGGGLAESYTEQYF.

The gene calls are TRBV9 and TRBJ2-1; 10 bases fit TRBD1. There are 16 residues in the CDR3. V shed 0 bases and J 3 bases; nucleotides not matched to a gene: 3. Germline CDR1 and CDR2: SGDLS and YYNGEE. CDR3 residues: CASSVERTGGYNEQFF. CDR3 DNA: TGTGCCAGCAGCGTAGAGCGGACAGGGGGCTACAATGAGCAGTTCTTC.

The chain links TRBV11-3 to TRBJ2-7, with D maybe TRBD2 (7 bases). Germline V gene sequence: CDR1 SGHNT, CDR2 YENEEA. V lost 5 bases and J 3 bases, leaving 17 bases between the germline ends. The CDR3 loop spans 15 amino acids. The CDR3 sequence: CASSPRGASGYEQYF. Written as DNA, the CDR3 is TGTGCCAGCAGCCCCCGGGGGGCAAGTGGCTACGAGCAGTACTTC.

This clone came up a few times. The rearrangement uses TRBV6-5 and TRBJ1-5; D uncertain. Looked up from germline, CDR1 is MNHEY and CDR2 is SVGAGI. V was pared by 10 bases and J by 4 bases, with 14 bases between. The CDR3 totals 13 residues. The CDR3 spells CATRLDWNQPQHF. The CDR3 coding sequence is TGTGCCACCCGGCTAGATTGGAATCAGCCCCAGCATTTT.

The J gene is TRBJ1-1, the V gene TRBV7-9; possible D gene TRBD1, 5 bases. The ends were cut back, 5 bases at V and 1 base at J, with 14 bases in the middle. The CDR3 length is 15 residues. Germline CDR1 is SEHNR and CDR2 is FQNEAQ (reference sequence). CDR3 in amino acids: CASSLSGSWNTEAFF. In DNA, the CDR3 is TGTGCCAGCAGCCTCTCAGGGTCCTGGAACACTGAAGCTTTCTTT. Full variable domain (missing parts from reference TRBV7-9 and TRBJ1-1): DTGVSQNPRHKITKRGQNVTFRCDPISEHNRLYWYRQTLGQGPEFLTYFQNEAQLEKSRLLSDRFSAERPKGSFSTLEIQRTEQGDSAMYLCASSLSGSWNTEAFFGQGTRLTVV.

The chain uses TRBV5-8 and TRBJ2-5, with D hard to call. The germline gives CDR1 SGHTS, CDR2 YDEGEE. The CDR3 contains 14 residues. With 4 bases removed from V and 0 bases from J, the gap between germline ends came to 10 bases. CDR3 amino acids: CASSLYLNQETQYF. The CDR3 region has the DNA TGTGCCAGCAGCCTCTATTTAAACCAAGAGACCCAGTACTTC.

V is TRBV5-1 and J is TRBJ2-1, with 8 positions matching TRBD2. The length of the CDR3 is 15 residues. Unmatched junction bases numbered 3, after V lost 0 bases and J lost 4 bases. The V gene's germline CDR1 is SGHRS and CDR2 YFSETQ. CDR3 DNA sequence: TGCGCCAGCAGCTTGGTTCCTAGCGGGTACAATGAGCAGTTCTTC. It translates to CASSLVPSGYNEQFF. Looking up the rest from reference TRBV5-1 and TRBJ2-1 gives the full variable domain: KAGVTQTPRYLIKTRGQQVTLSCSPISGHRSVSWYQQTPGQGLQFLFEYFSETQRNKGNFPGRFSGRQFSNSRSEMNVSTLELGDSALYLCASSLVPSGYNEQFFGPGTRLTVL.

This rearrangement joins TRBV6-6 to TRBJ2-7; D is perhaps TRBD2 (6 bases). The CDR3 length is 14 residues. The V gene lost 6 bases and the J gene lost 1 base, with 13 bases spanning the gap. Germline V gene lookup returns CDR1 MNHNY and CDR2 SVGAGI (reference sequence). The CDR3 region has the DNA TGTGCCAGCAGCCCAAGCCGGGGGTCCTACGAGCAGTACTTC. Its translation: CASSPSRGSYEQYF.

This clone was recorded a few times. The chain joins TRBV6-5 to TRBJ1-5; 8 positions match TRBD1. The CDR3 runs 15 residues. V trimming: 5 bases; J trimming: 7 bases; junction bases outside the gene matches: 10. Germline V gene data show CDR1 as MNHEY and CDR2 as SVGAGI. The CDR3 region has the DNA TGTGCCAGCAGTCGAACGGACAGGGCCCGGCAGCCCCAGCATTTT. Its protein product is CASSRTDRARQPQHF.

The V call is TRBV19, the J call TRBJ2-7; 8 bases fit TRBD1. Per the germline V gene, CDR1 is LNHDA and CDR2 is SQIVND (reference sequence). With V trimmed by 5 bases and J by 6 bases, 12 bases remained unmatched. There are 15 residues in the CDR3. The CDR3 DNA reads as TGTGCCAGTAGTTCCCTGGGGGACAGGCGGAGCGAGCAGTACTTC. Its translation: CASSSLGDRRSEQYF.

The chain combines TRBV5-6 with TRBJ2-7; D ambiguous. V lost 3 bases to trimming and J lost 3 bases, with 13 bases between them. Germline V lookup: CDR1 SGHDT, CDR2 YYEEEE. The CDR3 is made up of 14 amino acids. Written as DNA, the CDR3 is TGTGCCAGCAGCTCGACTTTGACGCACTACGAGCAGTACTTC. Its translation: CASSSTLTHYEQYF.

This clone was found a few times. The CDR3 reads CASSSPSGTGFQYF. The CDR3 DNA is TGCGCCAGCAGCTCACCCTCCGGGACAGGATTTCAGTATTTT. The chain links TRBV5-1 to TRBJ2-3; 8 bases map to TRBD1. The trim removed 3 bases at V and 12 bases at J, leaving 12 bases unmatched. CDR3 length: 14 amino acids. Germline V gives CDR1 SGHRS, CDR2 YFSETQ.

This clone was found a few times. The J gene is TRBJ2-3, the V gene TRBV29-1, with 7 nucleotides matching TRBD1. The CDR3 is 15 amino acids. V gave up 8 bases and J gave up 2 bases; unmatched junction bases: 13. Germline loops: CDR1 SQVTM, CDR2 ANQGSEA. The CDR3 DNA reads TGCAGCAGCGTAACCACAGGGGCCCCCACAGATACGCAGTATTTT. This sequence encodes CSSVTTGAPTDTQYF.

The chain recombines TRBV5-8 with TRBJ1-4; D remains unclear. In germline, CDR1 is SGHTS, CDR2 YDEGEE. The length of the CDR3 is 14 residues. Trimming shortened V by 0 bases and J by 4 bases, and 7 bases separated the two germline ends. The CDR3 region is CASSLAHINEKLFF. CDR3 DNA: TGTGCCAGCAGCTTGGCACACATTAATGAAAAACTGTTTTTT.

This chain uses TRBV5-6 with TRBJ1-5, with a weak D call TRBD1 (5 bases). CDR3 size: 13 residues. Germline lookup yields CDR1 SGHDT and CDR2 YYEEEE. V lost 1 base and J lost 7, with 9 bases in between. CDR3 loop: CASSLRGSQPQHF. CDR3 sequence (DNA): TGTGCCAGCAGCTTGCGGGGGAGCCAGCCCCAGCATTTT. Using reference TRBV5-6 and TRBJ1-5 for the parts outside the CDR3, the full variable domain is DAGVTQSPTHLIKTRGQQVTLRCSPKSGHDTVSWYQQALGQGPQFIFQYYEEEERQRGNFPDRFSGHQFPNYSSELNVNALLLGDSALYLCASSLRGSQPQHFGDGTRLSIL.

There are a few counts of this clone. The J gene is TRBJ1-1, the V gene TRBV11-2; D remains ambiguous. This CDR3 comprises 13 residues. Germline assignment: CDR1 SGHAT and CDR2 FQNNGV. V dropped 5 bases and J dropped 3 bases, with 10 bases sitting between them. CDR3 sequence: CASSPRVDTEAFF. Written as DNA, the CDR3 is TGTGCCAGCAGCCCCCGTGTAGACACTGAAGCTTTCTTT.

The chain has TRBV5-1 and TRBJ2-7, with 9 bases aligning to TRBD1. CDR3 length: 14 amino acids. Germline CDR1 SGHRS, CDR2 YFSETQ. V gave up 7 bases and J gave up 5 bases; unmatched junction bases: 10. The CDR3 nucleotides read TGCGCCAGCCGCGTCGGGACAGGGTTCCACGAGCAGTACTTC. Translating gives CASRVGTGFHEQYF.

This chain joins TRBV9 and TRBJ2-1, with D perhaps TRBD2 (6 bases). The CDR3 runs 13 residues. The germline gives CDR1 SGDLS, CDR2 YYNGEE. The germline V and J ends were trimmed by 3 bases and 8 bases, with 12 bases remaining between them. CDR3 loop: CASSGDWGDEQFF. CDR3 coding DNA: TGTGCCAGCAGCGGAGATTGGGGGGATGAGCAGTTCTTC.

The chain links TRBV28 to TRBJ2-5; D might be TRBD1 (6 bases). This CDR3 is built from 17 residues. Looked up from germline, CDR1 is MDHEN and CDR2 is SYDVKM. V lost 2 bases, J lost 5 bases, and 21 bases lay in between. CDR3 region: CASSLRTGYYRMETQYF. The CDR3 region has the DNA TGTGCCAGCAGTTTAAGAACAGGGTACTACAGAATGGAGACCCAGTACTTC.

The rearrangement joins TRBV5-1 to TRBJ1-1; a weak D match, TRBD1 (5 bases). Trimming shortened V by 5 bases and J by 3 bases, and 14 bases separated the two germline ends. The CDR3 runs 14 residues. From germline, CDR1 is SGHRS and CDR2 YFSETQ. This CDR3 reads CASRGSGGDTEAFF. The CDR3 DNA reads TGCGCCAGCAGAGGTAGCGGGGGGGACACTGAAGCTTTCTTT. Combining the CDR3 with reference TRBV5-1 and TRBJ1-1 gives the whole variable domain KAGVTQTPRYLIKTRGQQVTLSCSPISGHRSVSWYQQTPGQGLQFLFEYFSETQRNKGNFPGRFSGRQFSNSRSEMNVSTLELGDSALYLCASRGSGGDTEAFFGQGTRLTVV.